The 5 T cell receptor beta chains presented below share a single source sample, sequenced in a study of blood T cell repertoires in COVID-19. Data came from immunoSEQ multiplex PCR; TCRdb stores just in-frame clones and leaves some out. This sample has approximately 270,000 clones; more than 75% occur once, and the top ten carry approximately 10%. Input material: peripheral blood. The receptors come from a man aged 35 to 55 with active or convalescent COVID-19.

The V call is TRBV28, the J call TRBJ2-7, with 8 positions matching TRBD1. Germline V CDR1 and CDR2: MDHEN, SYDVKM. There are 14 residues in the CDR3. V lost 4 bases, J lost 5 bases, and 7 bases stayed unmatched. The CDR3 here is CASSSPDRADEQYF. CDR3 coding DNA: TGTGCCAGCAGTTCCCCGGACAGGGCCGACGAGCAGTACTTC.

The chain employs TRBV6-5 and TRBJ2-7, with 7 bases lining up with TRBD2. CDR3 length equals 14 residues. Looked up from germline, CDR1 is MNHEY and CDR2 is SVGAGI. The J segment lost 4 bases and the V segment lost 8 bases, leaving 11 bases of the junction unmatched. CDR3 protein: CASVGGEKQYEQYF. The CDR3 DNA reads TGTGCCAGCGTTGGGGGGGAAAAACAATACGAGCAGTACTTC.

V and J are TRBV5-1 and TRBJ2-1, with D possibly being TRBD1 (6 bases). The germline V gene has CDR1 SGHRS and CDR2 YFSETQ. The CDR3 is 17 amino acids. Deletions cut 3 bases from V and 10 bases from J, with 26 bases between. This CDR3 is CASSSPVNPGHRLEQFF. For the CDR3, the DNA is TGCGCCAGCAGCTCGCCGGTCAATCCGGGACACCGGTTGGAGCAGTTCTTC.

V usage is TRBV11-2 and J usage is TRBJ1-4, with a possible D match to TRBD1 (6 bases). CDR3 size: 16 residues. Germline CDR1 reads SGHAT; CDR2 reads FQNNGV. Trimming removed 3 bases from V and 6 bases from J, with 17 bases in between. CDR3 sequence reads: CASSFGQTQSDEKLFF. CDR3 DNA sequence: TGTGCCAGCAGCTTCGGACAGACCCAAAGTGATGAAAAACTGTTTTTT.

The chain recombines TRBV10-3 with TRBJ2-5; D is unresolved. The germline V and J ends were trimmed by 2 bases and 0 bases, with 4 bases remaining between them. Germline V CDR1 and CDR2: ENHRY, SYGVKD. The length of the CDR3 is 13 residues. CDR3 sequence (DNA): TGTGCCATCAGTGAGGTATACCAAGAGACCCAGTACTTC. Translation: CAISEVYQETQYF.